Each of the 30 T cell receptor beta chains below was sequenced from the same sample in a study of blood T cell repertoires in COVID-19. The assay was immunoSEQ multiplex PCR, and TCRdb's table has in-frame clones only and misses some. The table includes about 170,000 clones, around 91% detected once. The specimen was PBMCs or T cells enriched from blood (not recorded which). The receptors originated from a woman between 18 and 29 years old who had recovered from COVID-19.

This clone showed up just a few times. The chain employs TRBV28 and TRBJ2-2; D gene unclear. The V and J ends lost 7 bases and 0 bases respectively, with 15 bases between them. This CDR3 is 16 amino acids long. In germline, CDR1 is MDHEN, CDR2 SYDVKM. The CDR3 coding sequence is TGTGCCAGCAACTCTGTGGTGGTGGCGAACACCGGGGAGCTGTTTTTT. As protein: CASNSVVVANTGELFF. The entire variable domain, with the rest obtained from reference TRBV28 and TRBJ2-2, is as follows: DVKVTQSSRYLVKRTGEKVFLECVQDMDHENMFWYRQDPGLGLRLIYFSYDVKMKEKGDIPEGYSVSREKKERFSLILESASTNQTSMYLCASNSVVVANTGELFFGEGSRLTVL.

The chain couples TRBV5-1 to TRBJ2-1; 9 bases fit TRBD1. CDR3 length equals 17 residues. The germline gives CDR1 SGHRS, CDR2 YFSETQ. Germline trimming cut 3 bases from V and 3 bases from J; bases unmatched to any gene: 10. The CDR3 reads CASSSQDRGRFYNEQFF. CDR3 DNA: TGCGCCAGCAGCTCCCAGGACAGGGGACGGTTCTACAATGAGCAGTTCTTC.

The chain combines TRBV2 with TRBJ2-5; maybe TRBD2 (6 bases). Trimming stripped 6 bases from V and 2 bases from J, with 16 bases between. Germline V gives CDR1 SNHLY, CDR2 FYNNEI. The CDR3 is 15 amino acids. Here the CDR3 reads CASRVRLAVQETQYF. The CDR3 coding sequence is TGTGCCAGCAGAGTCCGGTTAGCGGTACAAGAGACCCAGTACTTC.

The V call is TRBV4-1, the J call TRBJ1-5, with D hard to call. The germline V gene encodes CDR1 MGHRA and CDR2 YSYEKL. The CDR3 is 15 amino acids. The V end was cut by 0 bases, the J end by 10 bases, with 16 bases between. The CDR3 bases are TGCGCCAGCAGCCAAGAGGGTGGCGGGTCGGATCCCCAGCATTTT. Its protein is CASSQEGGGSDPQHF.

V usage is TRBV29-1 and J usage is TRBJ2-7; the match to TRBD2 covers 11 bases. CDR1 and CDR2 (germline): SQVTM, ANQGSEA. Trimming took 1 base from V and 4 from J; bases not matched to a gene: 12. CDR3 length equals 17 residues. In nucleotides, the CDR3 is TGCAGCGTTGAAGGGCCGGGTAGCGGGAGGGCCCCGTACGAGCAGTACTTC. Protein sequence: CSVEGPGSGRAPYEQYF.

This clone was picked up one time. The chain joins TRBV6-2 or TRBV6-3 to TRBJ2-7; 8 nucleotides agree with TRBD2. The germline V gene encodes CDR1 MNHEY and CDR2 SVGEGT. The CDR3 is 18 residues long. With V trimmed by 0 bases and J by 2 bases, 12 bases remained unmatched. CDR3 amino acids: CASSYSTLAGASPYEQYF. For the CDR3, the DNA is TGTGCCAGCAGTTACTCGACGCTAGCGGGCGCCTCGCCCTACGAGCAGTACTTC.

The J gene is TRBJ2-1, the V gene TRBV7-9; TRBD1 matches at 12 bases. V gave up 5 bases and J gave up 8 bases; unmatched junction bases: 16. Germline V lookup: CDR1 SEHNR, CDR2 FQNEAQ (reference sequence). CDR3 length: 18 residues. This CDR3 reads CASSPGTGGDSGKYEQFF. CDR3 in DNA: TGTGCCAGCAGCCCGGGGACAGGGGGCGATAGCGGGAAGTATGAGCAGTTCTTC.

The gene calls are TRBV15 and TRBJ2-3; TRBD2 matches at 13 bases. Germline CDR1 is LNHNV and CDR2 is YYDKDF (reference sequence). CDR3 length equals 15 residues. V shed 1 base, J shed 10 bases, and the junction held 5 bases outside the gene matches. The CDR3 loop reads CATSRGGLAGVSQYF. CDR3 DNA: TGTGCCACCAGCAGAGGAGGACTAGCGGGAGTTTCGCAGTATTTT.

The chain employs TRBV30 and TRBJ2-7, with 14 bases aligning to TRBD2. In germline, CDR1 is GTSNPN, CDR2 SVGIG (reference sequence). The CDR3 spans 12 residues. In DNA, the CDR3 is TGTGCTGGGACTAGCGGGAGCTACGAGCAGTACTTC. Protein product: CAGTSGSYEQYF. Drawing the rest from reference TRBV30 and TRBJ2-7, the complete variable domain is SQTIHQWPATLVQPVGSPLSLECTVEGTSNPNLYWYRQAAGRGLQLLFYSVGIGQISSEVPQNLSASRPQDRQFILSSKKLLLSDSGFYLCAGTSGSYEQYFGPGTRLTVT.

This clone has more than one count but fewer than ten. This chain uses TRBV23-1 with TRBJ2-7; TRBD2 matches 12 bases. Being an ORF, TRBV23-1 has a function that is uncertain. This CDR3 contains 17 residues. J gave up 0 bases and V 3 bases, and 6 bases lay outside the gene matches. CDR3 bases: TGCGCCAGCAGTCACTTGCTAGCGGGAGGGAGCTCCTACGAGCAGTACTTC. It is translated as CASSHLLAGGSSYEQYF.

The rearrangement uses TRBV4-1 and TRBJ2-1; 8 bases line up with TRBD2. CDR3 length: 15 residues. V shed 3 bases, J shed 7 bases, and the junction held 8 bases outside the gene matches. Germline V gene data show CDR1 as MGHRA and CDR2 as YSYEKL. The CDR3 spells CASSHEAGVVNEQFF. The CDR3 region has the DNA TGCGCCAGCAGCCACGAAGCGGGAGTGGTGAATGAGCAGTTCTTC.

The chain couples TRBV27 to TRBJ1-2; 9 nucleotides align to TRBD1. The CDR3 consists of 15 residues. The trim removed 5 bases at V and 8 bases at J, leaving 12 bases unmatched. Germline V gene data show CDR1 as MNHEY and CDR2 as SMNVEV (reference sequence). The CDR3 loop reads CASSERQGEIRGYTF. DNA for the CDR3: TGTGCCAGCAGTGAACGACAGGGGGAAATAAGGGGCTACACCTTC.

The chain couples TRBV28 to TRBJ1-1, with D unresolved. V shed 1 base and J shed 4 bases, with 10 bases lying between them. CDR1 is MDHEN and CDR2 is SYDVKM in the germline V gene. The CDR3 extends over 14 amino acids. The CDR3 coding sequence is TGTGCCAGCAGTTTATCCCGGAGCCTCACTGAAGCTTTCTTT. Translated: CASSLSRSLTEAFF.

There are a few counts of this clone. CDR3 sequence: CASSIETSGRNEQYF. The CDR3 DNA sequence: TGTGCCAGTAGTATTGAGACTAGCGGGAGGAACGAGCAGTACTTC. J is TRBJ2-7 and V is TRBV19, with 13 bases identical to TRBD2. CDR1 is LNHDA, CDR2 SQIVND, per germline (reference sequence). CDR3 length equals 15 residues. Unmatched junction bases numbered 4, after V lost 3 bases and J lost 5 bases.

V usage is TRBV3-1 (or the pseudogene TRBV3-2) and J usage is TRBJ2-4; 7 bases map to TRBD1. The CDR3 extends over 15 amino acids. Trimming took 2 bases from V and 5 from J; bases not matched to a gene: 6. CDR1 LGHDT and CDR2 YNNKEL come from the germline V gene (reference sequence). Written as DNA, the CDR3 is TGTGCCAGCAGCCAACGACAGGGCGTCCAAAACATTCAGTACTTC. This encodes CASSQRQGVQNIQYF.

The chain carries TRBV6-5 and TRBJ2-1; D perhaps matches TRBD2 (6 bases). CDR3 length equals 15 residues. Per the germline V gene, CDR1 is MNHEY and CDR2 is SVGAGI. Trimming shortened V by 6 bases and J by 0 bases, and 12 bases separated the two germline ends. Here the CDR3 DNA reads TGTGCCAGCAGGACTAGTGGGGGCTCCTACAATGAGCAGTTCTTC. This encodes CASRTSGGSYNEQFF.

The genes are TRBV6-4 and TRBJ1-1; maybe TRBD1 (5 bases). V lost 6 bases, J lost 3 bases, and 14 bases lay in between. This CDR3 has 14 residues. The V gene's germline CDR1 is MRHNA and CDR2 SNTAGT. CDR3 protein: CASSRGEEDTEAFF. CDR3 nucleotides: TGTGCCAGCAGCCGGGGGGAGGAGGACACTGAAGCTTTCTTT.

V gene TRBV4-1 combines with J gene TRBJ2-1, with 7 bases that match TRBD2. CDR3 length: 17 residues. V lost 5 bases and J lost 3; bases outside the gene matches: 13. Germline V gene data show CDR1 as MGHRA and CDR2 as YSYEKL. As DNA, the CDR3 is TGCGCCAGCAGCGCCCGAGCGGGATCTACGGGCTACAATGAGCAGTTCTTC. Amino acids: CASSARAGSTGYNEQFF.

This clone was seen only a few times. This chain connects TRBV20-1 to TRBJ2-7, with D uncertain. Trimming shortened V by 3 bases and J by 3 bases, and 6 bases separated the two germline ends. Germline CDR1 reads DFQATT; CDR2 reads SNEGSKA (reference sequence). This CDR3 contains 11 residues. This CDR3 reads CSASNSYEQYF. The CDR3 bases are TGCAGTGCTAGTAACAGCTACGAGCAGTACTTC.

The V gene is TRBV11-2, the J gene TRBJ2-5; 8 nucleotides align to TRBD2. In germline, CDR1 is SGHAT, CDR2 FQNNGV. The junction had 11 bases not matched to a gene; V was cut back by 6 bases and J by 5 bases. The CDR3 length is 15 residues. CDR3 region: CASSPRGELGETQYF. The DNA for the CDR3 is TGTGCCAGCAGTCCGCGGGGGGAGCTGGGGGAGACCCAGTACTTC.

V usage is TRBV7-8 and J usage is TRBJ1-6, with D hard to call. CDR1 is SGHVS, CDR2 FQNEAQ, per germline. The CDR3 is 18 amino acids. V shed 2 bases and J shed 4 bases, with 18 bases lying between them. The CDR3 bases are TGTGCCAGCAGCTTACGGCAAGACCCGACGGGTTATAATTCACCCCTCCACTTT. Residues: CASSLRQDPTGYNSPLHF.

The chain uses TRBV30 and TRBJ2-1, with 12 bases aligning to TRBD2. The CDR3 spans 16 residues. CDR1 GTSNPN and CDR2 SVGIG come from the germline V gene (reference sequence). Trimming at V came to 3 bases and at J to 8 bases, leaving 11 bases not matched to a gene. The CDR3 DNA reads as TGTGCCTGGAGCAGAGATCTAGCGGGAGGGCCTCATGAGCAGTTCTTC. It yields the protein CAWSRDLAGGPHEQFF.

The rearrangement links TRBV25-1 to TRBJ1-3; tentative D call: TRBD1 (5 bases). The V end was cut by 2 bases, the J end by 4 bases, with 9 bases between. Per the germline V gene, CDR1 is MGHDK and CDR2 is SYGVNS. CDR3 length: 14 residues. The CDR3 reads CASSERDYGNTIYF. DNA of the CDR3: TGTGCCAGCAGTGAACGGGACTACGGAAACACCATATATTTT.

V and J are TRBV30 and TRBJ1-4, with 9 bases that match TRBD1. Losses at the gene ends were 3 bases for V and 13 bases for J; bases not matched to a gene: 12. The CDR3 has 14 residues. CDR1 and CDR2 (germline): GTSNPN, SVGIG (reference sequence). This chain's CDR3 is CAWSRGGQGDRLFF. The CDR3 DNA sequence: TGTGCCTGGAGCCGAGGGGGACAGGGTGATAGACTGTTTTTT.

The V call is TRBV3-1 (or the pseudogene TRBV3-2), the J call TRBJ1-2, with TRBD1 as a possible D gene (5 bases). The germline CDR1 and CDR2 sequences are LGHDT and YNNKEL (reference sequence). This CDR3 is built from 14 residues. Trimming took off 1 base at V and 8 bases at J, with 14 bases between the two ends. CDR3 DNA: TGTGCCAGCAGCCAAGGGTTACAGGCCTTGGGCTACACCTTC. Protein sequence: CASSQGLQALGYTF.

The rearrangement links TRBV5-4 to TRBJ2-1, with 9 bases fitting TRBD2. The CDR3 is made up of 15 amino acids. CDR1 and CDR2 (germline): SGHNT, YYREEE (reference sequence). The trim removed 0 bases at V and 8 bases at J, leaving 6 bases unmatched. CDR3 nucleotides: TGTGCCAGCAGCTTGGATAGCGGGAGAGGCGATGAGCAGTTCTTC. This encodes CASSLDSGRGDEQFF.

The V call is TRBV5-5, the J call TRBJ2-6, with a weak D call TRBD2 (6 bases). The V end was cut by 2 bases, the J end by 4 bases, with 13 bases between. CDR1 is SGHKS, CDR2 YYEKEE, per germline (reference sequence). This CDR3 has 16 amino acids. This CDR3 is CASSFREYSGANVLTF. The CDR3 region has the DNA TGTGCCAGCAGCTTTCGGGAGTACTCCGGGGCCAACGTCCTGACTTTC.

The chain couples TRBV3-1 (or the pseudogene TRBV3-2) to TRBJ2-3; tentative D call: TRBD2 (5 bases). This CDR3 has 14 amino acids. The germline V and J ends were trimmed by 7 bases and 7 bases, with 18 bases remaining between them. CDR1 and CDR2 (germline): LGHDT, YNNKEL (reference sequence). CDR3 sequence reads: CASTVGGFGNTQYF. The CDR3 DNA follows: TGTGCCAGCACTGTAGGCGGCTTCGGGAATACGCAGTATTTT.

Only a few counts were recorded for this clone. This sequence joins TRBV3-1 (or the pseudogene TRBV3-2) and TRBJ2-5, with 10 bases fitting TRBD2. Germline V lookup: CDR1 LGHDT, CDR2 YNNKEL (reference sequence). The CDR3 consists of 15 residues. V gave up 5 bases and J gave up 5 bases; unmatched junction bases: 8. CDR3 residues: CASSSSGRVGETQYF. CDR3 in DNA: TGTGCCAGCAGCTCCAGCGGGAGGGTGGGGGAGACCCAGTACTTC.

The V and J genes are TRBV6-5 and TRBJ2-7, with D tentatively TRBD1 (6 bases). This CDR3 is built from 15 residues. Trimming removed 9 bases from V and 4 bases from J, with 22 bases in between. Germline V CDR1 and CDR2: MNHEY, SVGAGI. The CDR3 bases are TGTGCCAGGACCTACAGGGTCATCACTCTTTACGAGCAGTACTTC. It specifies CARTYRVITLYEQYF.